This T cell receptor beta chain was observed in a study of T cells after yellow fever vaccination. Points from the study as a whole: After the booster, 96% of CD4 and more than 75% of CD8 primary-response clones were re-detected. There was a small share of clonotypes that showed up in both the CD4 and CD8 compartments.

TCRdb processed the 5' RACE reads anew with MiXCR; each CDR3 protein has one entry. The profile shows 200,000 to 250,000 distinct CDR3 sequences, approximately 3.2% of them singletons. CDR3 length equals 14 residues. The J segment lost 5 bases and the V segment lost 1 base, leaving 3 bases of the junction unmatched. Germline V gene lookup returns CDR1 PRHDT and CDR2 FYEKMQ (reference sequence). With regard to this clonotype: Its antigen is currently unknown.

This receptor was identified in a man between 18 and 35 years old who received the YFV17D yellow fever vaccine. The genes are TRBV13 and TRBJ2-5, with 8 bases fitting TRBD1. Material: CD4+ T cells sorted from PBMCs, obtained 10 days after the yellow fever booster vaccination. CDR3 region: CASSLAGGIETQYF. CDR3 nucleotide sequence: TGTGCCAGCAGCTTAGCAGGGGGCATCGAGACCCAGTACTTC.